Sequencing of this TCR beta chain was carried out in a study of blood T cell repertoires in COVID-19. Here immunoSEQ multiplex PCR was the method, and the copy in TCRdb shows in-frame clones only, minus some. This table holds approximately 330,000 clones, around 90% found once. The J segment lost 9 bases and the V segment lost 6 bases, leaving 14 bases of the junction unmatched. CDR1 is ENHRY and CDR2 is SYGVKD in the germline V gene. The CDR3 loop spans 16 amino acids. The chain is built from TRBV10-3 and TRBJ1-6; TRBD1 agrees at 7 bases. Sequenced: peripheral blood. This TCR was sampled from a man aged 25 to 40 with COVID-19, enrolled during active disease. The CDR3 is CAIRPQGPGRGSPLHF. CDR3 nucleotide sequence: TGTGCCATCAGACCACAGGGGCCCGGGCGGGGTTCACCCCTCCACTTT.